This T cell receptor (beta chain) appears in the sequencing data of a study of long-term antiretroviral therapy in people with HIV. To note about this clone: Its antigen is unknown.

Whole-study results and caveats: Among HIV repertoires, CDR3 length ranges were narrower than those of controls. Before ART, certain clones expanded, and these dominated the repertoire at all time points.

The assay used was immunoSEQ (version v3.0), run at survey level. Assay used: immunoSEQ multiplex PCR; TCRdb lists only in-frame clones, some missing. The table includes around 22,000 clones, over 80% detected once. CDR1 and CDR2 (germline): SEHNR, FQNEAQ (reference sequence). V was clipped by 3 bases and J by 5 bases, with 8 bases between them. This CDR3 has 13 amino acids. About 1-10 million cryopreserved PBMC were held in samples before DNA extraction. The chain is built from TRBV7-9 and TRBJ2-1; no clear D gene. The material was unsorted PBMCs, obtained around 4.3 years after starting antiretroviral therapy. This TCR was recovered from a man under 40 with HIV. The CDR3 reads CASSFGDHNEQFF. The CDR3 DNA follows: TGTGCCAGCAGCTTTGGGGATCACAATGAGCAGTTCTTC.